This TCR beta chain was found in a study of molecular identifiers for immune sequencing clone quantification. General study findings and limits: For effector cells, clones above 20 RNA copies held over 99% of molecules; for naive cells, under 1%.

This clonotype has only a few counts. Its target is unknown. CDR1 is LNHNV and CDR2 is YYDKDF in the germline V gene (reference sequence). The V end lost 1 base, the J end lost 4 bases, and 12 bases lay between the germline ends. The CDR3 length is 15 residues. TCRdb used MiXCR to reprocess the PCR reads, holding one entry per CDR3 protein. The sample has a few hundred thousand distinct CDR3 sequences, 20% to 25% seen once. The V gene is TRBV15, the J gene TRBJ2-3; possible D gene TRBD2, 6 bases. The clonotype was recovered from a human donor in good health. Some libraries in this study had Jurkat cell RNA spiked in. Material for sequencing was naive CD8+ T cells from blood, with Jurkat cell RNA spiked in. The subset is: FACS-sorted CD8+CD4-CCR7+CD45RA+ naive T cells. CDR3 nucleotide sequence: TGTGCCACCAGCAGAGCGCACCCGGGGGCAGATACGCAGTATTTT. It translates to CATSRAHPGADTQYF.